The 11 T cell receptor beta chains listed next were all sequenced from one sample in a study of T cells after yellow fever vaccination. Via MiXCR, TCRdb re-called the 5' RACE reads, giving one row per CDR3 protein. The table lists hundreds of thousands of distinct CDR3 sequences, about 17% of them singletons, with 18% in the top ten. Source: PBMCs, taken before the yellow fever booster vaccination. The receptors were sampled from a man between 18 and 35 years old who received the YFV17D yellow fever vaccine.

This clonotype was found a few times. This chain uses TRBV9 with TRBJ2-3; possible D gene TRBD2, 5 bases. The CDR3 runs 16 residues. The V end lost 0 bases, the J end lost 0 bases, and 11 bases lay between the germline ends. Germline-derived CDR1 and CDR2 are SGDLS and YYNGEE. CDR3 nucleotide sequence: TGTGCCAGCAGCGTAGCAACTAGGACTAGCACAGATACGCAGTATTTT. It encodes CASSVATRTSTDTQYF.

V gene TRBV15 combines with J gene TRBJ1-1; D is ambiguous. Trimming shortened V by 0 bases and J by 3 bases, and 11 bases separated the two germline ends. This CDR3 spans 15 amino acids. The germline gives CDR1 LNHNV, CDR2 YYDKDF (reference sequence). CDR3 residues: CATSRDRKGYTEAFF. In DNA, the CDR3 is TGTGCCACCAGCAGAGATCGTAAAGGGTACACTGAAGCTTTCTTT.

V gene TRBV5-1 combines with J gene TRBJ2-3; no clear D. CDR3 length: 12 residues. Trimming shortened V by 4 bases and J by 4 bases, and 7 bases separated the two germline ends. The germline V gene has CDR1 SGHRS and CDR2 YFSETQ. CDR3 residues: CASSRASDTQYF. The CDR3 region has the DNA TGCGCCAGCAGCCGGGCGTCAGATACGCAGTATTTT. Supplemented by reference TRBV5-1 and TRBJ2-3, the full variable domain reads KAGVTQTPRYLIKTRGQQVTLSCSPISGHRSVSWYQQTPGQGLQFLFEYFSETQRNKGNFPGRFSGRQFSNSRSEMNVSTLELGDSALYLCASSRASDTQYFGPGTRLTVL.

Points on this clonotype: A read error may produce the germline difference seen at one junction end. The chain uses TRBV30 and TRBJ2-6, with D hard to call. The CDR3 consists of 14 residues. Germline-derived CDR1 and CDR2 are GTSNPN and SVGIG (reference sequence). CDR3 region: CAHPPYSGANVLTF. Written as DNA, the CDR3 is TGCGCCCACCCGCCTTACTCTGGGGCCAACGTCCTGACTTTC.

This clonotype was seen more than once but under ten times. This chain connects TRBV6-6 to TRBJ1-1, with D possibly TRBD1 on 5 matching bases. Germline values: CDR1 MNHNY, CDR2 SVGAGI (reference sequence). V shed 11 bases and J shed 0 bases, with 13 bases lying between them. The CDR3 loop spans 13 amino acids. The CDR3 DNA follows: TGTGCCGGGCGCGGGGGGATGAACACTGAAGCTTTCTTT. Protein sequence: CAGRGGMNTEAFF.

This clonotype turned up a few times. The chain is built from TRBV27 and TRBJ2-3; possible D gene TRBD1, 7 bases. Germline lookup yields CDR1 MNHEY and CDR2 SMNVEV (reference sequence). This CDR3 region has 12 residues. V lost 3 bases and J lost 8, with 9 bases in between. CDR3 amino acids: CASSFQGGTQYF. As DNA, the CDR3 is TGTGCCAGCAGTTTTCAGGGGGGTACGCAGTATTTT.

The sample holds a few counts of this clonotype. The V and J genes are TRBV5-1 and TRBJ2-3; D is perhaps TRBD1 or TRBD2 (5 bases each). The CDR3 runs to 14 residues. Per the germline V gene, CDR1 is SGHRS and CDR2 is YFSETQ. The V end lost 6 bases, the J end lost 4 bases, and 15 bases lay between the germline ends. The CDR3 loop is CASTAGSNADTQYF. The CDR3 region has the DNA TGCGCCAGCACGGCAGGGAGTAATGCAGATACGCAGTATTTT.

The chain has TRBV4-2 and TRBJ1-5; D possibly corresponds to TRBD1 (5 bases). The germline CDR1 and CDR2 sequences are LGHNA and YNFKEQ. The germline V and J ends were trimmed by 5 bases and 7 bases, with 18 bases remaining between them. The CDR3 has 15 residues. The DNA for the CDR3 is TGTGCCAGCAGCTCCCGAAGCGGGGACTACCAGCCCCAGCATTTT. Translated: CASSSRSGDYQPQHF.

The rearrangement joins TRBV10-2 to TRBJ1-6, with D perhaps matching TRBD1 (6 bases). Germline-derived CDR1 and CDR2 are WSHSY and SAAADI. This CDR3 spans 15 amino acids. V was trimmed by 0 bases and J by 8 bases, leaving 11 bases between them. The CDR3 protein is CASSESAAGDSPLHF. CDR3 DNA: TGCGCCAGCAGTGAGTCAGCGGCAGGGGATTCACCCCTCCACTTT.

The V gene is TRBV19, the J gene TRBJ2-3, with D unresolved. Germline V gene lookup returns CDR1 LNHDA and CDR2 SQIVND (reference sequence). Between the trimmed V and J ends, which lost 3 bases and 6 bases, there was a span of 7 bases. CDR3 length: 12 residues. CDR3 protein: CASSIEWDTQYF. CDR3 in DNA: TGTGCCAGTAGTATCGAGTGGGATACGCAGTATTTT.

V gene TRBV24-1 combines with J gene TRBJ1-5; possible D gene TRBD1, 6 bases. V lost 5 bases and J 6 bases, leaving 13 bases between the germline ends. The CDR3 contains 14 residues. Germline assignment: CDR1 KGHDR and CDR2 SFDVKD. The CDR3: CATSAGASGQPQHF. The CDR3 DNA is TGTGCCACCAGTGCGGGGGCGTCGGGTCAGCCCCAGCATTTT.